This TCR beta chain was captured in a study of technical replicates of blood from a few donors. Sequenced by immunoSEQ multiplex PCR; TCRdb stores in-frame clones only, minus some. The top ten clones hold about 3.6% of a sample with some 49,000 clones, about 94% of them seen once. Germline V gene sequence: CDR1 LGHNT, CDR2 FRNRAP. Trimming pared 5 bases from V and 6 bases from J, leaving 13 bases between. The CDR3 is 13 residues long. The clonotype originates from a human donor in good health. Some clones in this sample may be carry-over from other donors' samples. This chain connects TRBV12-5 to TRBJ1-1, with D perhaps TRBD1 (5 bases). Sample: PBMCs. The CDR3, as DNA: TGTGCTAGTGGTGATCAGGGCTATTCTGAAGCTTTCTTT. Translation gives CASGDQGYSEAFF.